This entry lists 2 T cell receptor beta chains sequenced from one sample in a study of shared clonotypes between healthy human individuals. The protocol was immunoSEQ multiplex PCR, while the TCRdb copy is restricted to in-frame clones and leaves out a portion. The sample lists about 380,000 clones, roughly 96% occurring once. Sequenced material: memory CD8+ T cells sorted from blood. The sample's subset: CD45RO+ cells pooled with CCR7-negative TemRA cells. The receptors derive from a young man in good health.

This chain connects TRBV28 to TRBJ2-7, with 9 positions matching TRBD1. The CDR3 contains 15 residues. After removal of 5 bases from V and 0 bases from J, the junction contained 5 bases not matched to a gene. The germline V gene has CDR1 MDHEN and CDR2 SYDVKM. CDR3 residues: CASSPGDRVSYEQYF. CDR3 nucleotide sequence: TGTGCCAGCAGTCCGGGGGACAGGGTCTCCTACGAGCAGTACTTC.

The chain is built from TRBV10-3 and TRBJ1-2, with TRBD1 matching 7 bases. V lost 0 bases, J lost 8 bases, and 6 bases stayed unmatched. The CDR3 sequence is 14 residues long. The germline CDR1 and CDR2 sequences are ENHRY and SYGVKD. This chain's CDR3 is CAISESEGGDGYTF. CDR3 DNA: TGTGCCATCAGTGAGTCGGAAGGGGGCGACGGCTACACCTTC.